The 9 T cell receptor beta chains below all came from one sample that was sequenced in a study of regulatory T cells in long-lasting Graves disease. TCRdb re-called the reads through MiXCR, storing one row per CDR3 protein. Of just under 500 distinct CDR3 sequences in the sample, 77% are singletons; the top ten hold about 8.9%. Making the TCR library involved RNA that had been extracted from PBMCs. The input for sequencing was peripheral blood mononuclear cells (PBMCs), taken with antithyroid drug treatment, in newly diagnosed or persistent Graves disease (not recorded which). The receptor set was obtained from a woman aged 25 to 39 with Graves disease.

The chain carries TRBV12-3 or TRBV12-4 and TRBJ1-5; 11 nucleotides agree with TRBD1. V dropped 6 bases and J dropped 0; count of bases not matched to a gene: 10. The CDR3 runs to 18 residues. In DNA, the CDR3 is TGTGCCAGCAGCCCCGGGACAGGGGGTATCAATAGCAATCAGCCCCAGCATTTT. It specifies CASSPGTGGINSNQPQHF.

The chain couples TRBV28 to TRBJ2-6; D not resolved. V lost 2 bases and J lost 4, with 12 bases in between. Germline CDR1 reads MDHEN; CDR2 reads SYDVKM. The CDR3 has 16 residues. The CDR3, as DNA: TGTGCCAGCAGTTTAATGAGCTTACCCGGGGCCAACGTCCTGACTTTC. Protein sequence: CASSLMSLPGANVLTF.

Turning to this clonotype: Germline is not matched at one junction end, which may reflect a read error. This chain connects TRBV11-1 to TRBJ1-1, with D possibly being TRBD1 (6 bases). The CDR3 spans 13 residues. Germline V gene sequence: CDR1 SGHAT, CDR2 FQDESV (reference sequence). CDR3 DNA sequence: TGTGCCAGCAGCCTAGCGACAGGTACTGAAGCTTTCTTT. Its translation: CASSLATGTEAFF.

The chain couples TRBV18 to TRBJ1-1; 10 bases map to TRBD1. Germline V gives CDR1 KGHSH, CDR2 LQKENI. V shed 4 bases and J 7 bases; nucleotides not matched to a gene: 9. This CDR3 has 15 residues. CDR3 region: CASSLDGTGVREAFF. The CDR3 region has the DNA TGTGCCAGCTCACTCGACGGGACAGGGGTTCGTGAAGCTTTCTTT.

V usage is TRBV5-6 and J usage is TRBJ2-1, with D tentatively TRBD1 or TRBD2 (5 bases each). Germline assignment: CDR1 SGHDT and CDR2 YYEEEE. The V end was cut by 2 bases, the J end by 0 bases, with 15 bases between. CDR3 length equals 17 residues. The CDR3 bases are TGTGCCAGCAGCTTTCTCGGGACGGTGAGCTCCTACAATGAGCAGTTCTTC. Residues: CASSFLGTVSSYNEQFF.

This rearrangement joins TRBV30 to TRBJ1-1; D gene uncertain. Germline V lookup: CDR1 GTSNPN, CDR2 SVGIG (reference sequence). V lost 2 bases, J lost 0 bases, and 4 bases lay in between. The CDR3 spans 12 residues. CDR3 nucleotide sequence: TGTGCCTGGAGTCTTATGAACACTGAAGCTTTCTTT. Translating it yields CAWSLMNTEAFF.

J is TRBJ2-1 and V is TRBV18, with 11 bases matching TRBD2. The CDR3 is 15 residues long. V was pared by 3 bases and J by 9 bases, with 7 bases of the junction left unmatched. Germline V gene sequence: CDR1 KGHSH, CDR2 LQKENI. CDR3 in DNA: TGTGCCAGCTCACCCACTAGCGGGAGTAGGGTTGAGCAGTTCTTC. Protein: CASSPTSGSRVEQFF.

This rearrangement joins TRBV2 to TRBJ2-7, with D possibly TRBD1 on 5 matching bases. The germline V and J ends were trimmed by 8 bases and 4 bases, with 15 bases remaining between them. CDR3 size: 13 residues. CDR1 SNHLY and CDR2 FYNNEI come from the germline V gene. The CDR3 loop is CASQGPEGYEQYF. The CDR3 DNA reads as TGTGCCAGCCAGGGTCCAGAAGGGTACGAGCAGTACTTC.

This clonotype was seen a few times. This chain uses TRBV24-1 with TRBJ2-1; 10 bases are a match to TRBD2. Trimming cost V 6 bases and J 8 bases; bases outside gene matches: 6. Germline lookup yields CDR1 KGHDR and CDR2 SFDVKD. The CDR3 covers 14 residues. The CDR3 sequence: CATSRGGTSDEQFF. CDR3 in DNA: TGTGCCACCAGTAGGGGTGGGACTAGCGATGAGCAGTTCTTC.